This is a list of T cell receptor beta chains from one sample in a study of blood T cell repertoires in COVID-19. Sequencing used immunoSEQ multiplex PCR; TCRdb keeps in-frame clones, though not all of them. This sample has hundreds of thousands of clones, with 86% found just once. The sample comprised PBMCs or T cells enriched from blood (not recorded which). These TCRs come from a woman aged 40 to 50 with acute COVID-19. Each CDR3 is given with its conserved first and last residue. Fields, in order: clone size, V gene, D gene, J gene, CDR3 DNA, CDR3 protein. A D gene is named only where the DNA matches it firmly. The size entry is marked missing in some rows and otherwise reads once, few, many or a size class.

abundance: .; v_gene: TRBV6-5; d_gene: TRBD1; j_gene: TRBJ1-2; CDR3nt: TGTGCCAGCAGTTACGCCCAGGGGGCTGACTATGGCTACACCTTC; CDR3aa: CASSYAQGADYGYTF
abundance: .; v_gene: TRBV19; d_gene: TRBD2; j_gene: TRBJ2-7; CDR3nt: TGTGCCAGTAGTACCCTTAGCGGGTCCGCCTACGAGCAGTACTTC; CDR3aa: CASSTLSGSAYEQYF
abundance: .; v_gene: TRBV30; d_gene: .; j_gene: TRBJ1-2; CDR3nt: TGTGCCTGGAGTGTACATCTTTCTCCTGAGGGCTATGGCTACACCTTC; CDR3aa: CAWSVHLSPEGYGYTF
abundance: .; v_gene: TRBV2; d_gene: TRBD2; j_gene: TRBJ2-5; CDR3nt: TGTGCCAGCAGAAAGGGTAGCGGGAGAGAGACCCAGTACTTC; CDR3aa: CASRKGSGRETQYF
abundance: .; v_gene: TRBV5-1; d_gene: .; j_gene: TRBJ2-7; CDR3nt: TGCGCCAGCAGCCCGATCGACCCTGGCGGGAACTACGAGCAGTACTTC; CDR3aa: CASSPIDPGGNYEQYF
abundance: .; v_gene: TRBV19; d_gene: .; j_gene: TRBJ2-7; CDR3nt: TGTGCCAGTAGGCGGAGGGGCTCCTACGAGCAGTACTTC; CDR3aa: CASRRRGSYEQYF
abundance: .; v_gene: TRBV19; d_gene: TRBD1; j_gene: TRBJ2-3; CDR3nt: TGTGCCAGTAGTATTAGCACAGGGGGGAAGAGCACAGATACGCAGTATTTT; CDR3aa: CASSISTGGKSTDTQYF
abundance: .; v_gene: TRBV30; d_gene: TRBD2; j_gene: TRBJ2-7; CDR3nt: TGTGCCTGGCAGCGGGAGTTGTCCGGTTACGAGCAGTACTTC; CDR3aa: CAWQRELSGYEQYF
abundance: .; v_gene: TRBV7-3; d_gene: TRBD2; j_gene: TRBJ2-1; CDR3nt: TGTGCCAGCGGCCGGGAGGTGGGTTACAATGAGCAGTTCTTC; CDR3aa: CASGREVGYNEQFF
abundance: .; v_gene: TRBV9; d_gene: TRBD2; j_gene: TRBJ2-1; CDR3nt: TGTGCCAGCAGCGCGTCAAAACTAGCGGGAAGGACCTACAATGAGCAGTTCTTC; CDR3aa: CASSASKLAGRTYNEQFF
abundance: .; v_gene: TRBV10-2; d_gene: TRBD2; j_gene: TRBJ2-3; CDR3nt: TGCGCCAGCAGTGAGCCGACTAGCGGAAGCACAGATACGCAGTATTTT; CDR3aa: CASSEPTSGSTDTQYF
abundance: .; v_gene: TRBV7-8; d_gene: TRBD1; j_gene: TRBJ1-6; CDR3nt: TGTGCCAGCAGCTCCGGGACAGGGGGTTTTCCCCTCCACTTT; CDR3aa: CASSSGTGGFPLHF
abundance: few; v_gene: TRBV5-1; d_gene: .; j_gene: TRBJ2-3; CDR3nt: TGCGCCAGCAGCTTGGGCGTAGACAAGGGGGATACGCAGTATTTT; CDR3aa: CASSLGVDKGDTQYF
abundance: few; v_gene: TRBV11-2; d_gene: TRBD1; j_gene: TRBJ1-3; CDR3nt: TGTGCCAGTGCGGACAGGAGAAAAGGAAACACCATATATTTT; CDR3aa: CASADRRKGNTIYF
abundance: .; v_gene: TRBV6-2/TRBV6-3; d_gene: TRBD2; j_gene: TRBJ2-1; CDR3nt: TGTGCCAGCAGTTCGGGACTAGCGGGGGGGGATGAGCAGTTCTTC; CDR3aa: CASSSGLAGGDEQFF